This T cell receptor (beta chain) was recovered during a study of cytomegalovirus exposure and HLA in healthy donors. The PCR contained 60 Vbeta and 13 Jbeta primers. Measured with immunoSEQ multiplex PCR; TCRdb has only the in-frame clones, and not every one. The sample lists a few hundred thousand clones, around nine tenths occurring once. CDR1 is SGHRS and CDR2 is YFSETQ in the germline V gene. The J segment lost 5 bases and the V segment lost 6 bases, leaving 16 bases of the junction unmatched. This CDR3 has 16 residues. This receptor was taken from a girl aged 2 to 9 in good health and CMV-seronegative. The material sequenced was PBMCs. The chain employs TRBV5-1 and TRBJ2-5; TRBD2 aligns across 7 bases. CDR3: CASTPGGPNVGETQYF. The CDR3 DNA sequence: TGCGCCAGCACACCGGGAGGCCCTAACGTTGGGGAGACCCAGTACTTC.